The clone carrying this T cell receptor beta chain was detected ten times or more. These data are taken from a study of CD8+CD57+ T cells in acquired aplastic anemia. TCR beta VDJ and CDR3 were profiled, and genomic DNA was the template. TCRdb used MiXCR to reprocess the reads, holding one entry per CDR3 protein. Of about 160,000 distinct CDR3 sequences in the sample, about 48% are singletons; the top ten hold about 31%. In patients chosen for sequencing, flow cytometry had shown CD8+CD57+ cell expansion. The germline CDR1 and CDR2 sequences are SGHRS and YFSETQ. The CDR3 is made up of 15 amino acids. With V trimmed by 2 bases and J by 2 bases, 5 bases remained unmatched.

This chain connects TRBV5-1 to TRBJ2-5; 8 bases map to TRBD1. The specimen sequenced was sorted CD4+, CD8+, or CD8+CD57+ T cells (not recorded which) from PBMCs. This TCR was recovered from a human donor with aplastic anemia. CDR3 residues: CASSFLGQGQETQYF. The CDR3, as DNA: TGCGCCAGCAGCTTCTTAGGACAGGGACAAGAGACCCAGTACTTC. Full variable domain (rest looked up from reference TRBV5-1 and TRBJ2-5): KAGVTQTPRYLIKTRGQQVTLSCSPISGHRSVSWYQQTPGQGLQFLFEYFSETQRNKGNFPGRFSGRQFSNSRSEMNVSTLELGDSALYLCASSFLGQGQETQYFGPGTRLLVL.